This T cell receptor (beta chain) came from a study of shared clonotypes between healthy human individuals. Findings of the study overall: It was only blood that was sampled, and tissue repertoires likely differ.

Germline loops: CDR1 MDHEN, CDR2 SYDVKM. With 3 bases removed from V and 10 bases from J, the gap between germline ends came to 13 bases. This CDR3 has 14 residues. Assay: immunoSEQ multiplex PCR; the TCRdb copy retains only in-frame clones and omits some. The sample shows 2 million to 2.5 million clones, about 93% of them seen only once. CD45RO-negative, CCR7-selected cells formed the naive CD8 fraction, which excluded terminally differentiated effector memory CD45RA+ cells. About this clone itself: Its specificity is unknown.

The sequence was collected from a man aged 18 to 30 in good health. Some clones in this sample may be carry-over from other donors' samples. The chain employs TRBV28 and TRBJ1-6, with D hard to call. The material sequenced was naive CD8+ T cells from PBMCs. The CDR3 protein is CASSFGQSVSPLHF. Here the CDR3 DNA reads TGTGCCAGCAGTTTTGGGCAGTCGGTCTCACCCCTCCACTTT.